The 25 T cell receptor beta chains given below trace back to one sample, sequenced in a study of T-cell reconstitution after alpha-beta-depleted transplantation in children. Researchers prepared the TCRbeta library using unique molecular identifiers, the study reports. One entry per CDR3 protein, called by TCRdb with MiXCR from the PCR reads. The sample has about 690,000 distinct CDR3 sequences, 16% seen once. Sequencing was performed on PBMCs from the stem cell graft donor, taken from the stem cell graft. These receptors were collected from a human donor who donated a stem cell graft to a child with acute myeloid leukemia.

This clonotype has a handful of counts. This sequence joins TRBV5-1 and TRBJ2-6; a weak D match, TRBD1 (6 bases). V was pared by 0 bases and J by 2 bases, with 12 bases between. The germline V gene has CDR1 SGHRS and CDR2 YFSETQ. This CDR3 is 17 amino acids long. CDR3 nucleotides: TGCGCCAGCAGCTTGGTGCCAGGGGTAGCTGGGGCCAACGTCCTGACTTTC. Its translation is CASSLVPGVAGANVLTF.

This clonotype was seen at least ten times. The gene calls are TRBV29-1 and TRBJ2-3; the D is unclear. The germline CDR1 and CDR2 sequences are SQVTM and ANQGSEA. The CDR3 spans 13 residues. Trimming took off 0 bases at V and 4 bases at J, with 8 bases between the two ends. For the CDR3, the DNA is TGCAGCGTTGAAGATCTCGGAGCAGATACGCAGTATTTT. Encoded protein: CSVEDLGADTQYF.

The rearrangement joins TRBV20-1 to TRBJ2-2, with 8 bases matching TRBD2. This CDR3 has 16 amino acids. V was clipped by 0 bases and J by 2 bases; unmatched bases: 5. Germline lookup yields CDR1 DFQATT and CDR2 SNEGSKA (reference sequence). CDR3 amino acids: CSARENSGVNTGELFF. The CDR3 DNA follows: TGCAGTGCTAGAGAAAATAGCGGGGTTAACACCGGGGAGCTGTTTTTT.

The J gene is TRBJ1-5, the V gene TRBV4-3; 8 bases agree with TRBD1. The junction had 4 bases not matched to a gene; V was cut back by 2 bases and J by 7 bases. The length of the CDR3 is 14 residues. Germline CDR1 is LGHNA and CDR2 is YSLEER. The CDR3 bases are TGCGCCAGCAGCCAAATGACAGGGGCGCAGCCCCAGCATTTT. It yields the protein CASSQMTGAQPQHF.

At least ten counts were recorded for this clonotype. The chain has TRBV20-1 and TRBJ2-1, with D perhaps given as TRBD1 or TRBD2 (6 bases each). The length of the CDR3 is 16 residues. V gave up 3 bases and J gave up 5 bases, with 20 bases separating them. Germline CDR1 DFQATT, CDR2 SNEGSKA (reference sequence). DNA for the CDR3: TGCAGTGCTAGTAGCCTGTCGAGGGGGGCCAACAATGAGCAGTTCTTC. Translation gives CSASSLSRGANNEQFF.

This chain links TRBV12-3 or TRBV12-4 with TRBJ1-2; 11 bases agree with TRBD1. V shed 3 bases, J shed 6 bases, and the junction held 3 bases outside the gene matches. This CDR3 contains 14 residues. For the CDR3, the DNA is TGTGCCAGCAGTTTTGGACAGGGGGCGAATGGCTACACCTTC. Amino acid sequence: CASSFGQGANGYTF.

This clonotype was seen at least ten times. The chain joins TRBV15 to TRBJ1-5; tentatively, D is TRBD1 (6 bases). Trimming shortened V by 6 bases and J by 10 bases, and 16 bases separated the two germline ends. CDR3 length: 13 amino acids. CDR1 is LNHNV, CDR2 YYDKDF, per germline (reference sequence). As DNA, the CDR3 is TGTGCCACCAGTGGCGACCCGGGACAACCCCAGCATTTT. It is translated as CATSGDPGQPQHF.

In this sample, this clonotype turned up a few times. The rearrangement uses TRBV7-9 and TRBJ2-7; 8 nucleotides match TRBD2. This CDR3 spans 15 amino acids. With 0 bases clipped from V and 7 bases from J, the junction kept 8 bases outside the gene matches. CDR1 and CDR2 from the germline V gene are SEHNR and FQNEAQ (reference sequence). CDR3 DNA sequence: TGTGCCAGCAGCTTAGCTAGCGGGGAGTCTGGGGAGCAGTACTTC. Residues: CASSLASGESGEQYF.

The sample holds many counts of this clonotype. The chain combines TRBV12-3 or TRBV12-4 with TRBJ1-5; D uncertain. V dropped 3 bases and J dropped 7 bases, with 7 bases sitting between them. This CDR3 contains 12 residues. CDR3 residues: CASSLRRQPQHF. The CDR3 DNA sequence: TGTGCCAGCAGTTTGCGGAGACAGCCCCAGCATTTT.

J is TRBJ2-2 and V is TRBV20-1; D gene unclear. Germline V lookup: CDR1 DFQATT, CDR2 SNEGSKA (reference sequence). V gave up 3 bases and J gave up 2 bases, with 19 bases separating them. CDR3 length equals 17 residues. In DNA, the CDR3 is TGCAGTGCTAGCCGGTGGGGTTCCGAACACAACACCGGGGAGCTGTTTTTT. It is translated as CSASRWGSEHNTGELFF.

The rearrangement links TRBV7-3 to TRBJ2-3, with D possibly TRBD1 on 6 matching bases. Germline-derived CDR1 and CDR2 are SGHTA and FQGTGA. The germline V and J ends were trimmed by 1 base and 7 bases, with 15 bases remaining between them. The CDR3 totals 15 residues. The CDR3 nucleotides read TGTGCCAGCAGCTTAAACCAGGGGCTAAGTAATACGCAGTATTTT. It specifies CASSLNQGLSNTQYF.

This clonotype has at least ten counts. The CDR3 loop is CASSSKDEQFF. CDR3 coding DNA: TGTGCCAGCAGCTCGAAGGATGAGCAGTTCTTC. The V gene is TRBV7-9, the J gene TRBJ2-1; D not resolved. Germline V gene data show CDR1 as SEHNR and CDR2 as FQNEAQ (reference sequence). The CDR3 sequence is 11 residues long. The V gene lost 4 bases and the J gene lost 8 bases, with 6 bases spanning the gap.

This clonotype was detected ten times or more. The chain uses TRBV5-1 and TRBJ2-3; no reliable D call. V was shortened by 1 base and J by 0 bases, with 12 bases between the two germline ends. Looked up from germline, CDR1 is SGHRS and CDR2 is YFSETQ. This CDR3 has 16 residues. The CDR3 spells CASSLSQATSTDTQYF. As DNA, the CDR3 is TGCGCCAGCAGCTTGTCCCAAGCAACTAGCACAGATACGCAGTATTTT.

There are many counts of this clonotype. The chain couples TRBV7-2 to TRBJ1-2, with TRBD1 as a possible D gene (5 bases). Germline CDR1 is SGHTA and CDR2 is FQGNSA. V gave up 1 base and J gave up 8 bases, with 17 bases separating them. The CDR3 loop spans 15 amino acids. The CDR3 DNA is TGTGCCAGCAGCTTAGTATCGGGGGATGCGCGGGGCTACACCTTC. Amino acid sequence: CASSLVSGDARGYTF.

This clonotype has ten or more counts. This chain links TRBV7-2 with TRBJ2-1; D may be TRBD1 (5 bases). This CDR3 has 15 residues. The germline V and J ends were trimmed by 1 base and 6 bases, with 13 bases remaining between them. CDR1 is SGHTA, CDR2 FQGNSA, per germline. For the CDR3, the DNA is TGTGCCAGCAGCTTAGACCAATCTAGGGGCAATGAGCAGTTCTTC. Translated, it gives CASSLDQSRGNEQFF.

This clonotype was recorded at least ten times. The gene calls are TRBV12-3 or TRBV12-4 and TRBJ1-6; D unresolved. V lost 6 bases and J lost 8, with 14 bases in between. The CDR3 covers 14 residues. The CDR3 protein is CASSPGSYHSPLHF. The CDR3 DNA follows: TGTGCCAGCAGCCCCGGGTCCTACCATTCACCCCTCCACTTT.

This clonotype was observed many times. This chain uses TRBV7-9 with TRBJ1-1; 7 nucleotides align to TRBD1. Germline CDR1 is SEHNR and CDR2 is FQNEAQ (reference sequence). With 0 bases clipped from V and 0 bases from J, the junction kept 1 base outside the gene matches. The CDR3 totals 15 residues. The CDR3 DNA follows: TGTGCCAGCAGCTTAGCGACAGGGATGAACACTGAAGCTTTCTTT. This codes for CASSLATGMNTEAFF.

This clonotype showed up just a few times. The CDR3 coding sequence is TGTGCCAGCAGCCTTTTTAGCGGGGGGGCCGCGGAGACCCAGTACTTC. Its translation: CASSLFSGGAAETQYF. The rearrangement joins TRBV7-8 to TRBJ2-5; 11 bases are shared with TRBD2. J lost 5 bases, V lost 5 bases, and 10 bases had no gene match. This CDR3 comprises 16 residues. CDR1 and CDR2 (germline): SGHVS, FQNEAQ.

On this clonotype: Possible read error: a much larger clone is one base away. The rearrangement links TRBV12-3 or TRBV12-4 to TRBJ2-5; the D is unclear. The CDR3 covers 13 residues. Trimming took off 2 bases at V and 4 bases at J, with 8 bases between the two ends. CDR3 residues: CASSLINRETQYF. CDR3 in DNA: TGTGCCAGCAGTTTAATAAACCGAGAGACCCAGTACTTC.

In the case of this clonotype: Sequence at one end of the junction differs from germline and may be a read error. J is TRBJ1-4 and V is TRBV10-3; D unclear. CDR3 length equals 13 residues. Germline assignment: CDR1 ENHRY and CDR2 SYGVKD. The CDR3 sequence: CAVSPDPGEKLFF. The DNA of the CDR3 is TGTGCCGTCAGTCCTGACCCGGGTGAAAAACTGTTTTTT.

At least ten counts were recorded for this clonotype. The chain combines TRBV20-1 with TRBJ2-5; D remains unclear. Germline V gene lookup returns CDR1 DFQATT and CDR2 SNEGSKA (reference sequence). The V end lost 6 bases, the J end lost 2 bases, and 13 bases lay between the germline ends. This CDR3 is 13 amino acids long. The DNA of the CDR3 is TGCAGTGCCCCACCGGGCAGGCAAGAGACCCAGTACTTC. Translation: CSAPPGRQETQYF.

This clonotype was counted a few times. The chain employs TRBV3-1 and TRBJ2-2; D is uncertain. Germline loops: CDR1 LGHDT, CDR2 YNNKEL (reference sequence). The CDR3 loop spans 14 amino acids. Trimming removed 1 base from V and 5 bases from J, with 8 bases in between. DNA for the CDR3: TGTGCCAGCAGCCAAGTTGCAGGTACCGGGGAGCTGTTTTTT. It codes for CASSQVAGTGELFF. Using reference TRBV3-1 and TRBJ2-2 for the parts outside the CDR3, the full variable domain is DTAVSQTPKYLVTQMGNDKSIKCEQNLGHDTMYWYKQDSKKFLKIMFSYNNKELIINETVPNRFSPKSPDKAHLNLHINSLELGDSAVYFCASSQVAGTGELFFGEGSRLTVL.

This clonotype was seen a single time. This chain joins TRBV2 and TRBJ1-5; D is perhaps TRBD1 (6 bases). The CDR3 spans 15 residues. Germline V gene data show CDR1 as SNHLY and CDR2 as FYNNEI. Trimming left V 1 base short and J 0 bases short, with 7 bases between. The CDR3 loop reads CASSEVRGSNQPQHF. In DNA, the CDR3 is TGTGCCAGCAGTGAAGTCAGGGGTAGCAATCAGCCCCAGCATTTT.

The CDR3 region has the DNA TGTGCCAGCAGCCAAGACAGGGGGCTTGTTGAAGCTTTCTTT. Amino acid sequence: CASSQDRGLVEAFF. The chain is built from TRBV5-7 and TRBJ1-1; 10 positions agree with TRBD1. TRBV5-7 is treated as an ORF (open reading frame) with a function not yet certain. The CDR3 contains 14 residues. Germline trimming cut 4 bases from V and 7 bases from J; bases unmatched to any gene: 7.

This clonotype was seen many times. J is TRBJ2-5 and V is TRBV20-1; the D call may be TRBD1 or TRBD2 (5 bases each). This CDR3 has 14 amino acids. With 6 bases removed from V and 5 bases from J, the gap between germline ends came to 19 bases. Per the germline V gene, CDR1 is DFQATT and CDR2 is SNEGSKA (reference sequence). CDR3 amino acids: CSAYGETVRETQYF. In DNA, the CDR3 is TGCAGTGCCTACGGGGAGACAGTGAGGGAGACCCAGTACTTC.